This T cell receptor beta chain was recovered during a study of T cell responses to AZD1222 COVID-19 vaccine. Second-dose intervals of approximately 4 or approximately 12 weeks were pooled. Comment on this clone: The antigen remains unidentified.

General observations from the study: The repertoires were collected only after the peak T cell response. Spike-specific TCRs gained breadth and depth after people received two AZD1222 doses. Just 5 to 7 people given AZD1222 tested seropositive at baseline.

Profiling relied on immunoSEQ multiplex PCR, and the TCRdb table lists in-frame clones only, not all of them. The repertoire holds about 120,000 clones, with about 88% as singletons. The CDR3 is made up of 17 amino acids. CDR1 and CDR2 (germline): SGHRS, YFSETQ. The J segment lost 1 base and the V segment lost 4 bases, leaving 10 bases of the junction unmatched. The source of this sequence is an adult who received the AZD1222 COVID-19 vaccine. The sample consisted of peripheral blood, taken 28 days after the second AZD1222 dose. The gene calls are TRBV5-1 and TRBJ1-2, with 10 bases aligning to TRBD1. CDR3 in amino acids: CASSPTPGQGFNYGYTF. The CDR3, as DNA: TGCGCCAGCAGCCCTACACCGGGACAGGGGTTTAACTATGGCTACACCTTC. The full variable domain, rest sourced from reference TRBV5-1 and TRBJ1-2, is KAGVTQTPRYLIKTRGQQVTLSCSPISGHRSVSWYQQTPGQGLQFLFEYFSETQRNKGNFPGRFSGRQFSNSRSEMNVSTLELGDSALYLCASSPTPGQGFNYGYTFGSGTRLTVV.